Included here is one T cell receptor beta chain sequence, with context. There are many counts of this clonotype. This receptor's antigen is unknown. It has no much larger one-base neighbor in the sample; base qualities were not kept. These data originate in a study of regulatory T cells in long-lasting Graves disease (dated by TCRdb to the early 2020s). With regard to the full study: Persistent Graves' disease was defined as antithyroid drug treatment for over 5 years with persistently positive TSH receptor autoantibodies. Patients with persistent Graves' disease were compared with patients with newly diagnosed Graves' disease using TCR sequencing and RNA sequencing of peripheral blood. The study took place in China and was registered as a clinical trial. In the clinical cohort, patients with persistent Graves' disease had used antithyroid drugs for an average of around 9.9 years. A total of about 35 samples underwent TCR sequencing, from about 13 patients with persistent Graves' disease and about 20 patients with newly diagnosed Graves' disease.

The library relied on multiplex PCR. Sequencing instrument: Illumina HiSeq 4000. To build TCR beta libraries, CDR3 regions were amplified by Arm-PCR using iRepertoire HTBI primers. PCR products were gel purified before sequencing. The paper's processing steps were these. A total of around 66 TRBV and about 13 TRBJ segments were identified across samples and were used for gene usage analysis of CDR3 amino acid clonotypes. COPE and FqMerger were used to merge filtered high-quality paired reads into contigs. BLAST was used to align contigs to the IMGT TRBV, TRBD and TRBJ reference genes, and CDR3 was defined following IMGT. Clonotypes above 0.1% frequency were classified as highly expanded clones. Shannon entropy was used to measure repertoire diversity, and the Gini coefficient was used to measure V-J evenness. A clonotype found in more than one individual was treated as public. TCRdb reworked the public reads: Q25 trimming with fastp, MiXCR clone assembly, productive beta chains retained. Rows are unified per CDR3 protein, each entry keeping the most common DNA and genes. The V and J calls were determined by TCRdb, not by the authors. This sample holds about 400,000 distinct CDR3 sequences; roughly 20% were observed only once. Less than 25% of the sample is held by the ten biggest clonotypes.

The time point label corresponds to: persistent/refractory GD, antithyroid drugs over 5 years with positive TRAb. For both TCR sequencing and RNA sequencing, RNA was extracted from PBMCs using TRIzol. The diagnosis of Graves' disease followed American Thyroid Association guidelines. Patients were recruited from an endocrinology department in Xi'an, China. Each patient gave roughly 10 milliliters of peripheral blood, collected in an EDTA anticoagulant tube. Ficoll Paque Plus density gradient separation was used to isolate PBMCs, and no additional T cell sorting was done. RNA quality was checked with an Agilent 2100 Bioanalyzer and agarose gel, and concentration with a NanoDrop 2000. Here is what the overall study found, with its caveats: The authors noted that the small sample size was a limitation that may lower accuracy. Because the primary lesion, thyroid tissue, could not be accessed, the study looked at peripheral blood alone. A larger number of public clonotypes was shared among persistent patients (around 2,500) than among newly diagnosed patients (approximately 1,000). Sequencing and analysis were limited to the TCR beta chain. Persistent disease showed preferential use of TRBV28, TRBJ1-2 and TRBJ2-5, whereas newly diagnosed disease favored TRBV20-1 and TRBJ2-1. Compared with newly diagnosed patients, patients with persistent Graves' disease had lower TCR Shannon entropy and fewer highly expanded clones, which suggests clonal expansion.

From the cysteine through the phenylalanine, the CDR3 covers 16 amino acids. The kept DNA is CDR3 alone, 48 bases in frame from the first base. Reading the germline V gene gives CDR1 SNHLY and CDR2 FYNNEI. For this chain, trimming is 0 bases at the V end and 5 bases at the J end, and the number of junction bases without a gene match is 10. The origin of this receptor is a female donor with Graves disease. The sample here was peripheral blood mononuclear cells (PBMCs), taken when the disease was refractory, from a patient treated with antithyroid drugs. The chain employs TRBV2 and TRBJ2-7, and TRBD2 matches 7 of the central bases. The CDR3: CASSEAELAYGDEQYF. The sequence in DNA is TGTGCCAGCAGTGAAGCCGAACTAGCGTACGGAGACGAGCAGTACTTC.